Below are 30 T cell receptor beta chains sequenced from a single sample in a study of T cells expressing NK-cell markers. Following a re-call of the 5' RACE reads, TCRdb has one entry per CDR3 protein and lacks DNA. The sample holds roughly 420,000 distinct CDR3 sequences. Sequencing was performed on blood T cells: a sorted CD56 or NKG2C T cell subset, CD4+ or CD8+ T cells, or bulk PBMC T cells (not recorded which). These receptors were taken from a woman aged 18 to 75 in good health.

The chain uses TRBV5-1 and TRBJ1-2; the D gene TCRdb calls, TRBD1, cannot be checked with no DNA. Germline CDR1 reads SGHRS; CDR2 reads YFSETQ. There are 13 residues in the CDR3. CDR3 sequence reads: CASSMGQGKGYTF.

V is TRBV7-8 and J is TRBJ1-2; TCRdb returns TRBD1, unconfirmable since there is no DNA. This CDR3 contains 13 residues. The germline V gene encodes CDR1 SGHVS and CDR2 FQNEAQ. CDR3 residues: CASSSGGYYGYTF.

The chain employs TRBV7-3 and TRBJ2-1; TCRdb indicates TRBD2, and absent DNA this call remains unverified. The CDR3 totals 15 residues. The V gene's germline CDR1 is SGHTA and CDR2 FQGTGA. The CDR3 loop reads CASSPRTSTYNEQFF.

This chain connects TRBV5-4 to TRBJ2-1; absent DNA, TCRdb's TRBD2 call cannot be checked. CDR1 and CDR2 (germline): SGHNT, YYREEE (reference sequence). There are 19 residues in the CDR3. The CDR3 loop is CASSSGTSGRVHLSNEQFF. Full variable domain (remainder filled in from reference TRBV5-4 and TRBJ2-1): ETGVTQSPTHLIKTRGQQVTLRCSSQSGHNTVSWYQQALGQGPQFIFQYYREEENGRGNFPPRFSGLQFPNYSSELNVNALELDDSALYLCASSSGTSGRVHLSNEQFFGPGTRLTVL.

Here the CDR3 reads CASSFSSGSDLAKNIQYF. The chain combines TRBV5-6 with TRBJ2-4; TCRdb's D gene call, TRBD2, goes unchecked for lack of DNA. Germline V gene lookup returns CDR1 SGHDT and CDR2 YYEEEE. CDR3 length: 18 residues.

This chain links TRBV12-3 or TRBV12-4 with TRBJ2-1; TCRdb picks TRBD2, but there is no DNA to check that call. The CDR3 loop spans 12 amino acids. This chain's CDR3 is CASSSRDFKQFF.

This chain uses TRBV4-3 with TRBJ2-5; lacking DNA, the TRBD1 call made by TCRdb goes unchecked. The CDR3 covers 17 residues. Germline V gives CDR1 LGHNA, CDR2 YSLEER. The chain's CDR3 is CASSQDHHGTPQETQYF.

This chain uses TRBV2 with TRBJ2-2. Germline loops: CDR1 SNHLY, CDR2 FYNNEI. This CDR3 region has 13 residues. The CDR3 loop reads CASRFSTSGELFF.

CDR3: CATSGRSRANEKLFF. This rearrangement joins TRBV15 to TRBJ1-4. CDR3 size: 15 residues. In germline, CDR1 is LNHNV, CDR2 YYDKDF (reference sequence).

The gene calls are TRBV25-1 and TRBJ1-5; lacking DNA, the TRBD1 call made by TCRdb goes unchecked. The CDR3 consists of 12 residues. Looked up from germline, CDR1 is MGHDK and CDR2 is SYGVNS. This chain's CDR3 is CASSEFQGPQHF.

This sequence joins TRBV29-1 and TRBJ2-7; TCRdb reports TRBD1, a call that lacks DNA to check it against. Germline assignment: CDR1 SQVTM and CDR2 ANQGSEA. There are 13 residues in the CDR3. The CDR3: CSVEPGGGYEQYF.

The chain is built from TRBV7-2 and TRBJ2-7; TCRdb designates TRBD1, a call that cannot be tested without DNA. CDR3 size: 13 residues. The germline gives CDR1 SGHTA, CDR2 FQGNSA. CDR3 protein: CASSPRSGNEQYF. Complete variable domain (other parts from reference TRBV7-2 and TRBJ2-7): GAGVSQSPSNKVTEKGKDVELRCDPISGHTALYWYRQSLGQGLEFLIYFQGNSAPDKSGLPSDRFSAERTGGSVSTLTIQRTQQEDSAVYLCASSPRSGNEQYFGPGTRLTVT.

The chain has TRBV7-6 and TRBJ2-1; TCRdb lists TRBD2, though no DNA is available to test this call. Per germline, CDR1 SGHVS and CDR2 FNYEAQ. This CDR3 is 14 amino acids long. The CDR3 loop is CASSTSGTYNEQFF.

The V and J genes are TRBV6-5 and TRBJ2-3; the D call from TCRdb, TRBD2, cannot be confirmed without DNA. CDR3 size: 16 residues. CDR1 MNHEY and CDR2 SVGAGI come from the germline V gene. The CDR3 loop reads CASSYQASGATDTQYF.

The chain combines TRBV10-3 with TRBJ2-2; the D call of TRBD1 rests on TCRdb alone, since no DNA is present to check it. In germline, CDR1 is ENHRY, CDR2 SYGVKD. This CDR3 spans 15 amino acids. The CDR3 is CAISERQGDTGELFF.

The rearrangement links TRBV6-1 to TRBJ1-1; without DNA, the TCRdb call of TRBD1 cannot be checked. Germline-derived CDR1 and CDR2 are MNHNS and SASEGT. The CDR3 sequence is 15 residues long. The CDR3 sequence is CASSPGTTVNTEAFF.

This sequence joins TRBV7-9 and TRBJ1-2. The CDR3 totals 13 residues. Germline CDR1 SEHNR, CDR2 FQNEAQ (reference sequence). The CDR3 here is CASSLTRSGGYTF. The whole variable domain, remainder taken from reference TRBV7-9 and TRBJ1-2, is DTGVSQNPRHKITKRGQNVTFRCDPISEHNRLYWYRQTLGQGPEFLTYFQNEAQLEKSRLLSDRFSAERPKGSFSTLEIQRTEQGDSAMYLCASSLTRSGGYTFGSGTRLTVV.

This rearrangement joins TRBV6-1 to TRBJ1-6. Germline values: CDR1 MNHNS, CDR2 SASEGT. This CDR3 spans 16 amino acids. The CDR3 reads CASSEAVSIFGSPLHF.

The gene calls are TRBV19 and TRBJ1-1; absent DNA, TCRdb's TRBD1 call cannot be checked. Looked up from germline, CDR1 is LNHDA and CDR2 is SQIVND (reference sequence). This CDR3 is built from 14 residues. The chain's CDR3 is CASSFGQGYTEAFF.

The chain links TRBV6-1 to TRBJ2-7; TCRdb proposes TRBD1, but this gene call is untestable without DNA. This CDR3 has 15 amino acids. CDR1 is MNHNS and CDR2 is SASEGT in the germline V gene. This chain's CDR3 is CASSLGVSSSYEQYF.

This chain connects TRBV20-1 to TRBJ2-1; TCRdb outputs TRBD1, but without DNA this stays unchecked. Germline V lookup: CDR1 DFQATT, CDR2 SNEGSKA (reference sequence). CDR3 length: 15 amino acids. The CDR3 spells CSAKGTHRGDNEQFF.

The V and J genes are TRBV3-1 and TRBJ1-1. CDR3 length: 11 residues. CDR1 and CDR2 (germline): LGHDT, YNNKEL (reference sequence). The chain's CDR3 is CASSQVNEAFF.

Here the CDR3 reads CASSQVYEGAPYEQYF. The V and J genes are TRBV4-2 and TRBJ2-7; the TCRdb call, TRBD1, lacks DNA for checking. The CDR3 spans 16 residues. Germline CDR1 and CDR2: LGHNA and YNFKEQ.

The chain combines TRBV12-3 or TRBV12-4 with TRBJ2-5. The CDR3 sequence is 14 residues long. CDR3 amino acids: CASRSRNLFETQYF.

The rearrangement links TRBV20-1 to TRBJ2-2. The germline V gene encodes CDR1 DFQATT and CDR2 SNEGSKA (reference sequence). The CDR3 covers 11 residues. The CDR3 is CSIANTGELFF.

This chain joins TRBV16 and TRBJ2-1; no DNA is available, so the TRBD1 call from TCRdb remains unchecked. The CDR3 sequence is 14 residues long. Germline values: CDR1 KGHSY, CDR2 FQNENV. CDR3: CATVGPGTYNEQFF. The full variable domain, completed using reference TRBV16 and TRBJ2-1, is GEEVAQTPKHLVRGEGQKAKLYCAPIKGHSYVFWYQQVLKNEFKFLISFQNENVFDETGMPKERFSAKCLPNSPCSLEIQATKLEDSAVYFCATVGPGTYNEQFFGPGTRLTVL.

The chain uses TRBV9 and TRBJ1-1; checking the TCRdb D call of TRBD1 is not possible without DNA. The CDR3 totals 13 residues. Germline V lookup: CDR1 SGDLS, CDR2 YYNGEE. CDR3 sequence: CASSTGGRGEAFF.

The chain links TRBV11-2 to TRBJ1-2; TCRdb calls TRBD1, which cannot be checked without DNA. Germline V gene lookup returns CDR1 SGHAT and CDR2 FQNNGV. This CDR3 is built from 17 residues. The CDR3 is CASSLDPPSQGRGGYTF.

The chain has TRBV20-1 and TRBJ2-4; TCRdb gives TRBD2 as the D gene, but with no DNA this cannot be confirmed. Germline loops: CDR1 DFQATT, CDR2 SNEGSKA (reference sequence). CDR3 length: 17 residues. The chain's CDR3 is CSAPGIFGREDKNIQYF.

This chain links TRBV12-5 with TRBJ2-1; the TCRdb call, TRBD2, lacks DNA for checking. The CDR3 has 15 residues. Germline V gene sequence: CDR1 LGHNT, CDR2 FRNRAP. The CDR3 reads CASGLAGGPKDEQFF.